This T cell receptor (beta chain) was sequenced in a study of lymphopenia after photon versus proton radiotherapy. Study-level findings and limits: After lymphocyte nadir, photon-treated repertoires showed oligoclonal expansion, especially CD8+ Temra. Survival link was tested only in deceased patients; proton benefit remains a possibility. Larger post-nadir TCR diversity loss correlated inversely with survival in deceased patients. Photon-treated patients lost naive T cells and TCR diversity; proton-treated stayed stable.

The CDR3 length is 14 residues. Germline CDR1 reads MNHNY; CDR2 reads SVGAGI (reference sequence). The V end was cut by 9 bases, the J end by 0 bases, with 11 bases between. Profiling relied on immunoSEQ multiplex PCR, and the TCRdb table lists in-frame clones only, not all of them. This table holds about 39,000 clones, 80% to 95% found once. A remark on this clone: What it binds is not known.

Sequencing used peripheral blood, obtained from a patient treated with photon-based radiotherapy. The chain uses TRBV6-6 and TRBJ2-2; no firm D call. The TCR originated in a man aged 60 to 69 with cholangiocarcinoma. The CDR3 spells CASSDNANTGELFF. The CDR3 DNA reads TGTGCCAGTTCAGACAACGCGAACACCGGGGAGCTGTTTTTT.